Below, 8 T cell receptor beta chains from the same sample are listed, as sequenced in a study of T cells after yellow fever vaccination. TCRdb processed the 5' RACE reads anew with MiXCR; each CDR3 protein has one entry. Among under 300,000 distinct CDR3 sequences listed, roughly 7.2% were seen once. The sequencing used CD4+ T cells sorted from PBMCs, collected 15 days after the yellow fever booster vaccination. The receptor set was obtained from a man younger than 45 who received the YFV17D yellow fever vaccine.

This clonotype came up a few times. In DNA, the CDR3 is TGTGCCAGCAGCTTAGGACCCCACGAGGCGGGTAATGAGCAGTTCTTC. Amino acids: CASSLGPHEAGNEQFF. The chain links TRBV7-2 to TRBJ2-1, with D perhaps TRBD2 (5 bases). CDR3 length: 16 amino acids. Trimming shortened V by 1 base and J by 7 bases, and 17 bases separated the two germline ends. Per the germline V gene, CDR1 is SGHTA and CDR2 is FQGNSA.

The chain combines TRBV16 with TRBJ1-2, with D possibly being TRBD1 (6 bases). Deletions cut 0 bases from V and 4 bases from J, with 12 bases between. Germline CDR1 KGHSY, CDR2 FQNENV. The CDR3 totals 15 residues. The CDR3 loop is CASSQSSLTGYGYTF. The CDR3 DNA reads as TGTGCCAGCAGCCAATCGTCACTGACAGGCTATGGCTACACCTTC.

This clonotype was picked up a small number of times. V gene TRBV20-1 combines with J gene TRBJ2-3, with D unresolved. The CDR3 contains 12 residues. V dropped 5 bases and J dropped 4 bases, with 10 bases sitting between them. The germline V gene has CDR1 DFQATT and CDR2 SNEGSKA (reference sequence). CDR3 in amino acids: CSAPPAADTQYF. CDR3 nucleotides: TGCAGTGCTCCCCCCGCTGCAGATACGCAGTATTTT.

This clonotype was seen only a few times. Written as DNA, the CDR3 is TGTGCCAGCAGCTGGGTGCCGACTAGCCGTCTGGTAGCAGATACGCAGTATTTT. This translates into CASSWVPTSRLVADTQYF. The rearrangement uses TRBV11-2 and TRBJ2-3; TRBD2 agrees at 7 bases. The CDR3 sequence is 18 residues long. The V gene's germline CDR1 is SGHAT and CDR2 FQNNGV. Germline trimming cut 4 bases from V and 4 bases from J; bases unmatched to any gene: 17.

This clonotype was detected only a few times. CDR3 residues: CASSFSGSQETQYF. In DNA form, the CDR3 reads TGTGCCAGCAGTTTTTCAGGGTCTCAAGAGACCCAGTACTTC. This chain links TRBV28 with TRBJ2-5, with D maybe TRBD1 (5 bases). V was clipped by 3 bases and J by 2 bases, with 10 bases between them. Germline V lookup: CDR1 MDHEN, CDR2 SYDVKM. CDR3 length: 14 amino acids.

This clonotype was picked up many times. The chain recombines TRBV5-1 with TRBJ2-1; 7 nucleotides agree with TRBD2. CDR3 size: 12 residues. Looked up from germline, CDR1 is SGHRS and CDR2 is YFSETQ. V was clipped by 2 bases and J by 9 bases; unmatched bases: 2. DNA of the CDR3: TGCGCCAGCAGCTTAAGCGGGATTGAGCAGTTCTTC. It translates to CASSLSGIEQFF.

In nucleotides, the CDR3 is TGCAGTGCCATGACAGGGTATAGCAATCAGCCCCAGCATTTT. This codes for CSAMTGYSNQPQHF. V gene TRBV20-1 combines with J gene TRBJ1-5; 7 positions agree with TRBD1. This CDR3 contains 14 residues. J lost 0 bases, V lost 6 bases, and 5 bases had no gene match. Per the germline V gene, CDR1 is DFQATT and CDR2 is SNEGSKA (reference sequence).

The chain joins TRBV7-2 to TRBJ2-1; perhaps TRBD2 as D (6 bases). Looked up from germline, CDR1 is SGHTA and CDR2 is FQGNSA. The CDR3 is 13 amino acids. Trimming removed 1 base from V and 8 bases from J, with 9 bases in between. The CDR3 reads CASSLGGEDEQFF. The CDR3 region has the DNA TGTGCCAGCAGCTTAGGTGGGGAGGATGAGCAGTTCTTC.